Listed here are 24 T cell receptor beta chains from one sample, sequenced in a study of blood T cell repertoires in COVID-19. Produced via immunoSEQ multiplex PCR; TCRdb's table is partial and in-frame only. Here the sample spans 400,000 to 500,000 clones, about 88% being singletons. The specimen was PBMCs or T cells enriched from blood (not recorded which). These receptors came from a woman between 18 and 29 years old who had been exposed to COVID-19.

The chain links TRBV11-2 to TRBJ2-1; the match to TRBD2 covers 9 bases. The CDR3 has 15 amino acids. Trimming removed 10 bases from V and 9 bases from J; junction bases left unmatched: 16. Germline assignment: CDR1 SGHAT and CDR2 FQNNGV. The CDR3 is CAILPTLAGVGEQFF. The CDR3 bases are TGTGCCATCCTACCCACATTAGCGGGAGTGGGTGAGCAGTTCTTC.

The chain is built from TRBV7-3 and TRBJ1-6; D is unclear. Trimming stripped 7 bases from V and 7 bases from J, with 14 bases between. Germline lookup yields CDR1 SGHTA and CDR2 FQGTGA. The CDR3 length is 14 residues. This CDR3 reads CASKLDGGNSPLHF. The CDR3 bases are TGTGCCAGCAAGCTGGACGGAGGAAATTCACCCCTCCACTTT.

Here the CDR3 reads CASTPTGGELFF. Here the CDR3 DNA reads TGTGCCAGCACACCCACCGGCGGGGAGCTGTTTTTT. The J gene is TRBJ2-2, the V gene TRBV12-3 or TRBV12-4; unclear D gene. V was shortened by 7 bases and J by 7 bases, with 10 bases between the two germline ends. This CDR3 has 12 residues.

The chain joins TRBV28 to TRBJ2-7, with 7 nucleotides matching TRBD1. Trimming at V came to 7 bases and at J to 0 bases, leaving 12 bases not matched to a gene. Germline-derived CDR1 and CDR2 are MDHEN and SYDVKM. This CDR3 has 16 amino acids. CDR3 sequence: CASTPNLGTDSYEQYF. The CDR3 nucleotides are TGTGCCAGCACGCCTAACCTCGGGACAGACTCCTACGAGCAGTACTTC. Variable domain in full (rest from reference TRBV28 and TRBJ2-7): DVKVTQSSRYLVKRTGEKVFLECVQDMDHENMFWYRQDPGLGLRLIYFSYDVKMKEKGDIPEGYSVSREKKERFSLILESASTNQTSMYLCASTPNLGTDSYEQYFGPGTRLTVT.

The chain combines TRBV29-1 with TRBJ1-1; tentative D call: TRBD1 (6 bases). The length of the CDR3 is 11 residues. Looked up from germline, CDR1 is SQVTM and CDR2 is ANQGSEA. Deletions cut 7 bases from V and 3 bases from J, with 9 bases between. For the CDR3, the DNA is TGCAGCGCAGGGGTTTACACTGAAGCTTTCTTT. Its protein product is CSAGVYTEAFF.

In this sample, this clone turned up once. CDR3 in amino acids: CASSSTGGTEAFF. CDR3 DNA sequence: TGTGCCAGCAGTTCTACAGGGGGCACTGAAGCTTTCTTT. The chain employs TRBV2 and TRBJ1-1; 8 positions agree with TRBD1. Unmatched junction bases numbered 3, after V lost 5 bases and J lost 4 bases. This CDR3 comprises 13 residues. The germline gives CDR1 SNHLY, CDR2 FYNNEI.

In this sample, this clone turned up once. The genes are TRBV28 and TRBJ1-5; 7 bases fit TRBD1. CDR3 length equals 14 residues. Germline V gene sequence: CDR1 MDHEN, CDR2 SYDVKM. J lost 1 base, V lost 6 bases, and 3 bases had no gene match. CDR3 protein: CASSRGQSNQPQHF. CDR3 bases: TGTGCCAGCAGCAGGGGACAGAGCAATCAGCCCCAGCATTTT.

The chain uses TRBV7-8 and TRBJ1-2, with TRBD1 identical over 7 bases. CDR3 length: 16 amino acids. Losses at the gene ends were 0 bases for V and 1 base for J; bases not matched to a gene: 5. Germline V gene sequence: CDR1 SGHVS, CDR2 FQNEAQ. The CDR3 spells CASSLAKTGSNYGYTF. The CDR3 DNA reads as TGTGCCAGCAGCTTAGCAAAGACAGGGAGTAACTATGGCTACACCTTC.

Only a few counts were recorded for this clone. The V call is TRBV3-1 (or the pseudogene TRBV3-2), the J call TRBJ2-7; TRBD2 aligns across 16 bases. Germline V gene sequence: CDR1 LGHDT, CDR2 YNNKEL (reference sequence). CDR3 length: 19 residues. With V trimmed by 5 bases and J by 2 bases, 12 bases remained unmatched. CDR3 in amino acids: CASSKTGTSGRGRTYEQYF. The CDR3 region has the DNA TGTGCCAGCAGCAAAACCGGGACTAGCGGGAGGGGTCGAACCTACGAGCAGTACTTC.

This clone was counted a single time. The sample carries other DNA sequences with the same CDR3. The V gene is TRBV5-1, the J gene TRBJ2-1, with 8 bases identical to TRBD2. V lost 2 bases, J lost 0 bases, and 4 bases stayed unmatched. This CDR3 has 16 amino acids. CDR1 SGHRS and CDR2 YFSETQ come from the germline V gene. Written as DNA, the CDR3 is TGCGCCAGCAGCTTCTTGGCGGGAGGCTCCTACAATGAGCAGTTCTTC. This translates into CASSFLAGGSYNEQFF.

This chain links TRBV15 with TRBJ2-7, with D possibly being TRBD1 (6 bases). This CDR3 spans 17 amino acids. V dropped 0 bases and J dropped 4 bases, with 19 bases sitting between them. Germline CDR1 LNHNV, CDR2 YYDKDF (reference sequence). CDR3 sequence: CATSRDLGAQRTYEQYF. As DNA, the CDR3 is TGTGCCACCAGCAGAGATCTGGGGGCTCAGCGGACATACGAGCAGTACTTC.

The V gene is TRBV5-5, the J gene TRBJ1-5; D is perhaps TRBD1 (5 bases). This CDR3 region has 15 residues. Per the germline V gene, CDR1 is SGHKS and CDR2 is YYEKEE (reference sequence). V was shortened by 1 base and J by 1 base, with 9 bases between the two germline ends. The CDR3 coding sequence is TGTGCCAGCAGCTTGTTGGCAGGGAGCAATCAGCCCCAGCATTTT. Translation: CASSLLAGSNQPQHF.

This clone was found once. This CDR3 is CASSSQGSYYGYTF. DNA for the CDR3: TGTGCCAGCAGCTCCCAGGGTTCGTACTATGGCTACACCTTC. The chain uses TRBV28 and TRBJ1-2; possibly TRBD1 for D (5 bases). Germline V gene lookup returns CDR1 MDHEN and CDR2 SYDVKM. The V and J ends lost 6 bases and 3 bases respectively, with 14 bases between them. This CDR3 is 14 amino acids long.

V gene TRBV7-2 combines with J gene TRBJ1-2; no firm D call. V lost 8 bases, J lost 4 bases, and 26 bases lay in between. Per germline, CDR1 SGHTA and CDR2 FQGNSA. This CDR3 is 17 amino acids long. CDR3 sequence reads: CASAGDVGMELGYGYTF. CDR3 nucleotide sequence: TGTGCCAGCGCCGGGGATGTAGGGATGGAGTTGGGCTATGGCTACACCTTC.

The gene calls are TRBV7-2 and TRBJ2-1, with 11 nucleotides matching TRBD1. The CDR3 is made up of 16 amino acids. Germline trimming cut 0 bases from V and 7 bases from J; bases unmatched to any gene: 5. Germline-derived CDR1 and CDR2 are SGHTA and FQGNSA. The CDR3 DNA follows: TGTGCCAGCAGCTTAGCGCTAGGGACAGGGGGGAATGAGCAGTTCTTC. This codes for CASSLALGTGGNEQFF.

This rearrangement joins TRBV10-3 to TRBJ1-3, with 9 bases matching TRBD1. The junction had 8 bases not matched to a gene; V was cut back by 8 bases and J by 0 bases. The germline CDR1 and CDR2 sequences are ENHRY and SYGVKD. CDR3 length: 16 residues. CDR3 region: CAISDRGYPSGNTIYF. DNA for the CDR3: TGTGCCATCTCGGACAGGGGCTACCCCTCTGGAAACACCATATATTTT.

The chain couples TRBV9 to TRBJ2-1, with 9 bases aligning to TRBD2. Germline V lookup: CDR1 SGDLS, CDR2 YYNGEE. V shed 2 bases and J 9 bases; nucleotides not matched to a gene: 12. The CDR3 totals 16 residues. This CDR3 is CASSVGGGAYYLEQFF. For the CDR3, the DNA is TGTGCCAGCAGCGTTGGCGGGGGGGCCTATTACCTTGAGCAGTTCTTC. Full variable domain (remainder filled in from reference TRBV9 and TRBJ2-1): DSGVTQTPKHLITATGQRVTLRCSPRSGDLSVYWYQQSLDQGLQFLIQYYNGEERAKGNILERFSAQQFPDLHSELNLSSLELGDSALYFCASSVGGGAYYLEQFFGPGTRLTVL.

This clone came up once. This rearrangement joins TRBV5-6 to TRBJ2-4, with a possible D match to TRBD1 (6 bases). The CDR3 sequence is 16 residues long. Looked up from germline, CDR1 is SGHDT and CDR2 is YYEEEE. Trimming took 4 bases from V and 0 from J, leaving 14 bases between them. Here the CDR3 DNA reads TGTGCCAGCAGCGCACAGGGTAGTGTAGCCAAAAACATTCAGTACTTC. Its protein is CASSAQGSVAKNIQYF.

The chain has TRBV28 and TRBJ1-3; 7 bases fit TRBD1. The CDR3 spans 17 residues. CDR1 MDHEN and CDR2 SYDVKM come from the germline V gene. V shed 5 bases and J 0 bases; nucleotides not matched to a gene: 10. The CDR3 is CASSGWPGTVSGNTIYF. DNA for the CDR3: TGTGCCAGCAGTGGATGGCCTGGGACAGTCTCTGGAAACACCATATATTTT. Based on the CDR3 plus reference TRBV28 and TRBJ1-3, the full variable domain is DVKVTQSSRYLVKRTGEKVFLECVQDMDHENMFWYRQDPGLGLRLIYFSYDVKMKEKGDIPEGYSVSREKKERFSLILESASTNQTSMYLCASSGWPGTVSGNTIYFGEGSWLTVV.

The chain uses TRBV25-1 and TRBJ2-2; maybe TRBD2 (6 bases). CDR3 size: 15 residues. Germline CDR1 and CDR2: MGHDK and SYGVNS. V gave up 3 bases and J gave up 5 bases, with 13 bases separating them. The CDR3 DNA sequence: TGTGCCAGCAGTGAGCGGACGGGGGATACCGGGGAGCTGTTTTTT. Its protein product is CASSERTGDTGELFF.

This clone occurred once. The genes are TRBV19 and TRBJ2-1; D is unclear. CDR3 length: 13 residues. Germline CDR1 is LNHDA and CDR2 is SQIVND (reference sequence). Trimming took 0 bases from V and 9 from J, leaving 9 bases between them. In DNA, the CDR3 is TGTGCCAGTAGTATAGATCGTATCGGTGAGCAGTTCTTC. This encodes CASSIDRIGEQFF.

This clone showed up just a few times. The chain has TRBV2 and TRBJ2-1, with TRBD2 identical over 9 bases. The CDR3 consists of 15 residues. Trimming at V came to 6 bases and at J to 8 bases, leaving 11 bases not matched to a gene. CDR1 is SNHLY and CDR2 is FYNNEI in the germline V gene. CDR3 sequence (DNA): TGTGCCAGCAGGGAGTCCGGGACTAGCATGCATGAGCAGTTCTTC. Its protein product is CASRESGTSMHEQFF.

The gene calls are TRBV2 and TRBJ2-7, with a possible D match to TRBD1 (5 bases). The CDR3 extends over 13 amino acids. Trimming left V 8 bases short and J 0 bases short, with 11 bases between. The germline gives CDR1 SNHLY, CDR2 FYNNEI. CDR3 region: CASLWTFSYEQYF. Here the CDR3 DNA reads TGTGCCAGCCTGTGGACATTCTCCTACGAGCAGTACTTC.

This chain connects TRBV11-2 to TRBJ1-3; D may be TRBD1 (6 bases). CDR3 length equals 14 residues. The germline V gene has CDR1 SGHAT and CDR2 FQNNGV. V lost 5 bases to trimming and J lost 4 bases, with 12 bases between them. The CDR3 here is CASSLLGQGNTIYF. The CDR3 DNA reads as TGTGCCAGCAGCCTACTCGGACAGGGAAACACCATATATTTT.